These 25 T cell receptor beta chains came from one sample sequenced in a study of relationships among human T cell subsets (dated by TCRdb to the early 2010s). Libraries were built with multiplex PCR. The sequencer listed for this sample is 454 GS FLX. TCR alpha and beta CDR3 regions were amplified from mRNA by semiquantitative ARM-PCR. In ARM-PCR, tagged nested gene-specific primers were used first, and exponential amplification was then carried out by communal superprimers. TCRdb trimmed the raw reads at Q25, called clones with MiXCR and kept productive beta chains. Each CDR3 protein appears once, grouped with its most common genes and DNA. Across this sample there are 7,000 to 8,500 distinct CDR3 sequences, with almost 70% seen only once. 52% of the sample is taken by the ten largest. Isolated CD4+ and CD8+ T cells were pooled, and anti-CD45RA microbeads were used to isolate naive plus transitional T cells from the pooled cells.

The sequencing sample was made of naive and transitional (CD45RA+) T cells sorted from blood. Sample cell subset or site, as interpreted from the label and publication: CD45RA+ naive plus transitional T cells (Tn+t). These receptors were obtained from a man aged 35 to 55 in good health.

In its sample, this clonotype was seen a few times. Likely a read error: the CDR3 ends without its conserved phenylalanine or tryptophan. The V and J genes are TRBV9 and TRBJ1-1; D ambiguous. V was shortened by 3 bases and J by 5 bases, with 14 bases between the two germline ends. CDR3 length: 14 residues. Germline V lookup: CDR1 SGDLS, CDR2 YYNGEE. CDR3 residues: CASSELGGRTEAFL. CDR3 DNA: TGTGCCAGCAGCGAATTAGGAGGGAGGACTGAAGCTTTCCTT.

This clonotype was picked up a small number of times. The chain links TRBV7-2 to TRBJ2-7; 10 bases line up with TRBD2. Trimming cost V 5 bases and J 1 base; bases outside gene matches: 5. Germline loops: CDR1 SGHTA, CDR2 FQGNSA. The CDR3 has 15 amino acids. The CDR3 DNA reads TGTGCCAGCAGCGTTACTAGCGGGGCATCCTACGAGCAGTACTTC. It encodes CASSVTSGASYEQYF. The full variable domain, rest sourced from reference TRBV7-2 and TRBJ2-7, is GAGVSQSPSNKVTEKGKDVELRCDPISGHTALYWYRQSLGQGLEFLIYFQGNSAPDKSGLPSDRFSAERTGGSVSTLTIQRTQQEDSAVYLCASSVTSGASYEQYFGPGTRLTVT.

The chain is built from TRBV27 and TRBJ2-1; TRBD2 aligns across 12 bases. J lost 0 bases, V lost 6 bases, and 9 bases had no gene match. Germline CDR1 reads MNHEY; CDR2 reads SMNVEV (reference sequence). This CDR3 region has 18 residues. The CDR3 reads CASSSGLAGGSSYNEQFF. The CDR3 DNA reads TGTGCCAGCAGCTCGGGACTAGCGGGTGGAAGCTCCTACAATGAGCAGTTCTTC.

The count of this clonotype is one. The rearrangement links TRBV7-8 to TRBJ2-5, with 7 bases aligning to TRBD2. The V gene's germline CDR1 is SGHVS and CDR2 FQNEAQ. After removal of 5 bases from V and 0 bases from J, the junction contained 9 bases not matched to a gene. This CDR3 comprises 16 residues. CDR3 in DNA: TGTGCCAGCAGCAGGCGGGCGGGAGTCCACCAAGAGACCCAGTACTTC. It translates to CASSRRAGVHQETQYF. The full variable domain, completed using reference TRBV7-8 and TRBJ2-5, is GAGVSQSPRYKVAKRGQDVALRCDPISGHVSLFWYQQALGQGPEFLTYFQNEAQLDKSGLPSDRFFAERPEGSVSTLKIQRTQQEDSAVYLCASSRRAGVHQETQYFGPGTRLLVL.

V gene TRBV5-1 combines with J gene TRBJ1-1; TRBD1 might be the D (6 bases). V shed 0 bases and J shed 6 bases, with 15 bases lying between them. The V gene's germline CDR1 is SGHRS and CDR2 YFSETQ. This CDR3 region has 15 residues. The CDR3 DNA reads as TGCGCCAGCAGCTTGGCACAGGGTCACTCCGCTGAAGCTTTCTTT. Protein: CASSLAQGHSAEAFF.

The chain is built from TRBV12-3 or TRBV12-4 and TRBJ2-1, with TRBD1 as a possible D gene (5 bases). Trimming took off 5 bases at V and 5 bases at J, with 13 bases between the two ends. This CDR3 is 14 amino acids long. The DNA for the CDR3 is TGTGCCAGCAGTCCAATAGCAGGGAACAATGAGCAGTTCTTC. This codes for CASSPIAGNNEQFF.

This chain uses TRBV12-3 or TRBV12-4 with TRBJ1-1, with TRBD1 matching 11 bases. The junction had 2 bases not matched to a gene; V was cut back by 3 bases and J by 5 bases. The CDR3 consists of 14 residues. This CDR3 is CASSFGTGGTEAFF. CDR3 nucleotide sequence: TGTGCCAGCAGTTTTGGGACAGGGGGAACTGAAGCTTTCTTT.

J is TRBJ2-1 and V is TRBV11-1; TRBD2 agrees at 7 bases. The CDR3 has 15 residues. Losses at the gene ends were 5 bases for V and 6 bases for J; bases not matched to a gene: 10. Per the germline V gene, CDR1 is SGHAT and CDR2 is FQDESV (reference sequence). The CDR3 region has the DNA TGTGCCAGCAGCCCCGGCGGGGGTTCAGGCAATGAGCAGTTCTTC. Its protein is CASSPGGGSGNEQFF.

By its share, this clonotype is medium-sized. V and J are TRBV11-2 and TRBJ2-7; D unresolved. The V end lost 0 bases, the J end lost 9 bases, and 9 bases lay between the germline ends. The length of the CDR3 is 12 residues. The germline gives CDR1 SGHAT, CDR2 FQNNGV. CDR3 DNA: TGTGCCAGCAGCTTAGATACCCAAAGGCAGTACTTC. It codes for CASSLDTQRQYF.

The rearrangement links TRBV7-6 to TRBJ2-7, with D perhaps being TRBD1 or TRBD2 (6 bases each). The germline V and J ends were trimmed by 2 bases and 5 bases, with 16 bases remaining between them. Germline values: CDR1 SGHVS, CDR2 FNYEAQ. This CDR3 has 15 amino acids. The CDR3 region has the DNA TGTGCCAGCAGCTTAAAGCAGGGGTCGGGGGACGAGCAGTACTTC. Translated: CASSLKQGSGDEQYF.

This chain joins TRBV29-1 and TRBJ1-3; no clear D gene. CDR3 length: 13 residues. Between the trimmed V and J ends, which lost 7 bases and 0 bases, there was a span of 10 bases. Germline CDR1 SQVTM, CDR2 ANQGSEA. The CDR3 loop is CSAAGISGNTIYF. The CDR3 DNA reads TGCAGCGCTGCGGGAATCTCTGGAAACACCATATATTTT.

The gene calls are TRBV19 and TRBJ2-1; D gene uncertain. Judging by the DNA end, TRBJ2-7 fits better; the J call may be wrong. Germline-derived CDR1 and CDR2 are LNHDA and SQIVND (reference sequence). The CDR3 covers 13 residues. CDR3 DNA: TGTGCCAGTAGCCGAGGTCAGTTGGGCGAGCAGTACTTC. Its protein is CASSRGQLGEQYF.

The V gene is TRBV30, the J gene TRBJ1-2; D is unresolved. The germline V gene encodes CDR1 GTSNPN and CDR2 SVGIG (reference sequence). This CDR3 comprises 15 residues. Trimming took off 1 base at V and 4 bases at J, with 16 bases between the two ends. DNA of the CDR3: TGTGCCTGGAGTGCTACTGGAGAGACAATCTATGGCTACACCTTC. It yields the protein CAWSATGETIYGYTF.

This clonotype turned up a few times. This chain joins TRBV28 and TRBJ2-2; D remains ambiguous. V dropped 2 bases and J dropped 0 bases, with 10 bases sitting between them. The CDR3 contains 16 residues. In germline, CDR1 is MDHEN, CDR2 SYDVKM. The CDR3 protein is CASSLGNLANTGELFF. CDR3 coding DNA: TGTGCCAGCAGTTTAGGCAACCTCGCGAACACCGGGGAGCTGTTTTTT.

The chain couples TRBV13 to TRBJ2-2; D might be TRBD2 (6 bases). Germline lookup yields CDR1 PRHDT and CDR2 FYEKMQ (reference sequence). The V end was cut by 7 bases, the J end by 6 bases, with 9 bases between. This CDR3 has 12 residues. Here the CDR3 DNA reads TGTGCCAGCATAGGGGAGGCCGGGGAGCTGTTTTTT. This codes for CASIGEAGELFF.

This clonotype was observed a few times. The chain employs TRBV14 and TRBJ2-1, with D unresolved. Germline lookup yields CDR1 SGHDN and CDR2 FVKESK. Trimming left V 3 bases short and J 3 bases short, with 6 bases between. The CDR3 loop spans 13 amino acids. Here the CDR3 reads CASSQTGYNEQFF. Written as DNA, the CDR3 is TGTGCCAGCAGCCAGACGGGCTACAATGAGCAGTTCTTC.

The V call is TRBV25-1, the J call TRBJ2-1; 8 bases agree with TRBD1. The CDR3 is 15 residues long. Germline CDR1 is MGHDK and CDR2 is SYGVNS. J was trimmed by 5 bases and V by 7 bases; bases with no gene match: 10. The CDR3 DNA sequence: TGTGCCAGCACCCCGGGCAGGGGGCAAGACAATGAGCAGTTCTTC. This sequence encodes CASTPGRGQDNEQFF.

V gene TRBV5-1 combines with J gene TRBJ2-7; possible D gene TRBD1, 6 bases. Germline V gives CDR1 SGHRS, CDR2 YFSETQ. The V gene lost 4 bases and the J gene lost 6 bases, with 20 bases spanning the gap. This CDR3 spans 15 amino acids. CDR3 region: CASSGLITRGGEQYF. CDR3 sequence (DNA): TGCGCCAGCAGCGGCCTCATTACCAGGGGTGGCGAGCAGTACTTC.

The chain links TRBV28 to TRBJ2-7; tentatively, D is TRBD1 (6 bases). Trimming cost V 5 bases and J 2 bases, with 7 bases left between them. The CDR3 length is 12 residues. The germline V gene has CDR1 MDHEN and CDR2 SYDVKM. The CDR3 DNA reads TGTGCCAGCAGTAAGGGGGCCTACGAGCAGTACTTC. Protein sequence: CASSKGAYEQYF.

This clonotype was seen a few times. One junction end disagrees with the germline gene, perhaps due to a read error. The gene calls are TRBV5-4 and TRBJ2-2; D is perhaps TRBD1 (6 bases). There are 12 residues in the CDR3. Germline V gene data show CDR1 as SGHNT and CDR2 as YYREEE (reference sequence). In DNA, the CDR3 is TGCGCCAGTAACAGGGTCACCGGGGAGCTGTTTTTT. Translating it yields CASNRVTGELFF.

V gene TRBV12-3 or TRBV12-4 combines with J gene TRBJ2-1, with 7 bases aligning to TRBD2. CDR3 size: 16 residues. Trimming at V came to 7 bases and at J to 2 bases, leaving 11 bases not matched to a gene. In DNA, the CDR3 is TGTGCCAGCAATTCACTTGGGGGGGTCACCTACAATGAGCAGTTCTTC. Translated, it gives CASNSLGGVTYNEQFF.

The chain links TRBV6-6 to TRBJ2-6; possibly TRBD1 for D (6 bases). The CDR3 loop spans 16 amino acids. Germline-derived CDR1 and CDR2 are MNHNY and SVGAGI (reference sequence). Trimming removed 4 bases from V and 0 bases from J, with 10 bases in between. The DNA of the CDR3 is TGTGCCAGCAGTTCCAGGGGAAGCTCTGGGGCCAACGTCCTGACTTTC. Protein: CASSSRGSSGANVLTF.

V is TRBV29-1 and J is TRBJ2-1; 16 positions agree with TRBD2. The CDR3 extends over 17 amino acids. CDR1 and CDR2 (germline): SQVTM, ANQGSEA. Trimming cost V 2 bases and J 7 bases; bases outside gene matches: 8. The CDR3 is CSVEPWGTSGGGNEQFF. The CDR3 DNA sequence: TGCAGCGTTGAACCCTGGGGGACTAGCGGGGGGGGGAATGAGCAGTTCTTC.

This chain joins TRBV10-3 and TRBJ1-1; the D gene is possibly TRBD1 (5 bases). Trimming took off 7 bases at V and 0 bases at J, with 12 bases between the two ends. Looked up from germline, CDR1 is ENHRY and CDR2 is SYGVKD. CDR3 length equals 14 residues. The chain's CDR3 is CAIKIDSMNTEAFF. CDR3 nucleotide sequence: TGTGCCATCAAGATCGACAGCATGAACACTGAAGCTTTCTTT.

The rearrangement joins TRBV30 to TRBJ1-1; the D is unclear. Germline V lookup: CDR1 GTSNPN, CDR2 SVGIG (reference sequence). There are 12 residues in the CDR3. Deletions cut 2 bases from V and 1 base from J, with 5 bases between. The CDR3 here is CAWSRTNTEAFF. As DNA, the CDR3 is TGTGCCTGGAGTAGAACGAACACTGAAGCTTTCTTT.